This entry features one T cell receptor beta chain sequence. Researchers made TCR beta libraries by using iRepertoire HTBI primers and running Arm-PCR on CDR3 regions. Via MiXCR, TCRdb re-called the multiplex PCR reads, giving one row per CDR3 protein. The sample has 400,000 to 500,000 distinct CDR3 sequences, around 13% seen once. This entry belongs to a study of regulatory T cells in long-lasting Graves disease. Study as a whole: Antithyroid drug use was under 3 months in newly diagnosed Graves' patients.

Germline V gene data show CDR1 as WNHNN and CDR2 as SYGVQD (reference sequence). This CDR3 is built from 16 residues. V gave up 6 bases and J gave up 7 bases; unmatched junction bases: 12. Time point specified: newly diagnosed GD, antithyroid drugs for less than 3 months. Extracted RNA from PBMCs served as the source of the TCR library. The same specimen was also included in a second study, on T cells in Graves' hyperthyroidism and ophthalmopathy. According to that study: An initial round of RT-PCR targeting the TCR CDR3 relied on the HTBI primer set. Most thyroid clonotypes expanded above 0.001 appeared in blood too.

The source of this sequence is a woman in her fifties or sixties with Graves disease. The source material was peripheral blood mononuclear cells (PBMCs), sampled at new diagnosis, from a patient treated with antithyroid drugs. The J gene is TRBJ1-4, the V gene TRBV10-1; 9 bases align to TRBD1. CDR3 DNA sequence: TGCGCCAGCAGCCCGGGACCGGGACAGGGATCTGAAAAACTGTTTTTT. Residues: CASSPGPGQGSEKLFF.